The 29 T cell receptor beta chains below were found in one sample sequenced in a study of T cells in Graves' hyperthyroidism and ophthalmopathy. The source material, RNA transcripts, was used to amplify TCR beta CDR3 regions. The TCR CDR3 first-round RT-PCR relied on the HTBI primer set. TCRdb called the multiplex PCR reads again in MiXCR, with one record for every CDR3 protein. The data show about 530,000 distinct CDR3 sequences, with 17% seen just once and approximately 15% held by the top ten. Sequencing was done on a sample of blood. The receptors here all came from a woman between 18 and 29 years old with Graves' ophthalmopathy.

This clonotype was counted many times. J is TRBJ2-7 and V is TRBV11-2, with D tentatively TRBD1 (6 bases). CDR1 SGHAT and CDR2 FQNNGV come from the germline V gene. V lost 5 bases and J lost 0, with 14 bases in between. The CDR3 runs 15 residues. CDR3 protein: CASSPQTGISYEQYF. Here the CDR3 DNA reads TGTGCCAGCAGCCCCCAGACAGGCATCTCCTACGAGCAGTACTTC.

This clonotype was recorded only once. The chain has TRBV19 and TRBJ1-5, with D tentatively TRBD1 (5 bases). Germline V gene sequence: CDR1 LNHDA, CDR2 SQIVND (reference sequence). This CDR3 has 15 residues. Trimming took off 1 base at V and 2 bases at J, with 9 bases between the two ends. In DNA form, the CDR3 reads TGTGCCAGTAGTATAGGGAGGGGCGGCAATCAGCCCCAGCATTTT. Translation gives CASSIGRGGNQPQHF.

This clonotype was detected ten times or more. DNA for the CDR3: TGTGCCAGCAGCCAATTGTGGGACTTTAAGCAACCCTACGAGCAGTACTTC. The encoded protein is CASSQLWDFKQPYEQYF. This chain connects TRBV14 to TRBJ2-7, with D possibly being TRBD2 (6 bases). With 2 bases removed from V and 2 bases from J, the gap between germline ends came to 19 bases. The CDR3 spans 17 residues. Germline V gives CDR1 SGHDN, CDR2 FVKESK.

There are many counts of this clonotype. This chain links TRBV30 with TRBJ1-1, with D hard to call. The CDR3 is 12 residues long. Germline V CDR1 and CDR2: GTSNPN, SVGIG (reference sequence). The chain's CDR3 is CAAIRVNTEAFF. CDR3 DNA sequence: TGTGCGGCCATTAGGGTGAACACTGAAGCTTTCTTT.

This chain connects TRBV30 to TRBJ2-5; D may be TRBD2 (6 bases). Trimming stripped 0 bases from V and 5 bases from J, with 28 bases between. Germline CDR1 and CDR2: GTSNPN and SVGIG (reference sequence). This CDR3 is 19 amino acids long. This CDR3 reads CAWSVDRRSPLQGGETQYF. For the CDR3, the DNA is TGTGCCTGGAGTGTAGATCGGCGATCACCCCTCCAGGGAGGCGAGACCCAGTACTTC.

The CDR3, as DNA: TGTGCCAGCAGCCCTCAGGGGAGGTTCACTGAAGCTTTCTTT. Its translation: CASSPQGRFTEAFF. V usage is TRBV7-9 and J usage is TRBJ1-1; tentative D call: TRBD1 (6 bases). This CDR3 contains 14 residues. Between the trimmed V and J ends, which lost 5 bases and 4 bases, there was a span of 14 bases. From germline, CDR1 is SEHNR and CDR2 FQNEAQ (reference sequence).

This clonotype was recorded at least ten times. The V call is TRBV30, the J call TRBJ1-3; D gene uncertain. The CDR3 loop spans 14 amino acids. The germline V gene has CDR1 GTSNPN and CDR2 SVGIG (reference sequence). With 0 bases removed from V and 0 bases from J, the gap between germline ends came to 6 bases. This chain's CDR3 is CAWSVHTSGNTIYF. The CDR3 DNA sequence: TGTGCCTGGAGTGTACATACCTCTGGAAACACCATATATTTT. The complete variable domain, with remaining parts taken from reference TRBV30 and TRBJ1-3, reads SQTIHQWPATLVQPVGSPLSLECTVEGTSNPNLYWYRQAAGRGLQLLFYSVGIGQISSEVPQNLSASRPQDRQFILSSKKLLLSDSGFYLCAWSVHTSGNTIYFGEGSWLTVV.

The chain is built from TRBV5-6 and TRBJ2-3; 8 bases map to TRBD1. Germline V gene data show CDR1 as SGHDT and CDR2 as YYEEEE. The CDR3 is 13 amino acids. The trim removed 3 bases at V and 6 bases at J, leaving 3 bases unmatched. The CDR3 reads CASSSGQGDTQYF. The CDR3 nucleotides are TGTGCCAGCAGCTCCGGACAGGGCGATACGCAGTATTTT.

This clonotype was seen at least ten times. This chain uses TRBV12-3 or TRBV12-4 with TRBJ1-2; TRBD1 aligns across 8 bases. This CDR3 spans 13 amino acids. V lost 5 bases and J lost 6; bases outside the gene matches: 5. CDR3 nucleotides: TGTGCCAGCAGTCCGACAGGGGTTAATGGCTACACCTTC. It codes for CASSPTGVNGYTF.

The chain couples TRBV9 to TRBJ2-5; TRBD2 matches at 11 bases. V shed 0 bases and J 5 bases; nucleotides not matched to a gene: 9. In germline, CDR1 is SGDLS, CDR2 YYNGEE. The CDR3 has 17 amino acids. CDR3 sequence: CASSVGASGGPGETQYF. CDR3 bases: TGTGCCAGCAGCGTAGGGGCTAGCGGGGGGCCCGGGGAGACCCAGTACTTC.

The chain links TRBV28 to TRBJ2-1; tentative D call: TRBD2 (6 bases). Trimming took 4 bases from V and 3 from J, leaving 10 bases between them. Germline CDR1 is MDHEN and CDR2 is SYDVKM. The CDR3 extends over 14 amino acids. The CDR3 region has the DNA TGTGCCAGCAGTTCGACTAGTATCTACAATGAGCAGTTCTTC. This translates into CASSSTSIYNEQFF.

This clonotype was recorded many times. This rearrangement joins TRBV28 to TRBJ1-2; 9 bases are a match to TRBD1. In germline, CDR1 is MDHEN, CDR2 SYDVKM. The CDR3 has 16 amino acids. Unmatched junction bases numbered 7, after V lost 3 bases and J lost 2 bases. Here the CDR3 reads CASSFLLTGGNYGYTF. DNA of the CDR3: TGTGCCAGCAGTTTCCTCTTGACAGGGGGGAACTATGGCTACACCTTC.

This clonotype occurred many times. This chain uses TRBV5-1 with TRBJ1-6; possible D gene TRBD1, 5 bases. There are 15 residues in the CDR3. Germline-derived CDR1 and CDR2 are SGHRS and YFSETQ. V was clipped by 4 bases and J by 5 bases, with 13 bases between them. The CDR3 sequence: CASSLERQNNSPLHF. In nucleotides, the CDR3 is TGCGCCAGCAGCCTAGAGCGACAGAATAATTCACCCCTCCACTTT.

This clonotype has more than one count but fewer than ten. The chain couples TRBV9 to TRBJ1-6; TRBD1 aligns across 7 bases. This CDR3 is built from 19 residues. Trimming took 2 bases from V and 9 from J; bases not matched to a gene: 20. The V gene's germline CDR1 is SGDLS and CDR2 YYNGEE. The CDR3: CASSVDDRDFARGGSPLHF. The CDR3 nucleotides are TGTGCCAGCAGCGTGGACGACAGGGATTTTGCCAGAGGGGGTTCACCCCTCCACTTT.

The chain is built from TRBV5-8 and TRBJ1-2; D gene uncertain. Between the trimmed V and J ends, which lost 4 bases and 3 bases, there was a span of 19 bases. CDR3 size: 16 residues. In germline, CDR1 is SGHTS, CDR2 YDEGEE. CDR3 DNA sequence: TGTGCCAGCAGCCCCGGGAAGGAGGGTGGGGACTATGGCTACACCTTC. It yields the protein CASSPGKEGGDYGYTF.

This clonotype was seen ten or more times. CDR3 nucleotides: TGTGCCACCAGTGTCTGTAGGGCCTACGAGCAGTACTTC. It encodes CATSVCRAYEQYF. The chain uses TRBV24-1 and TRBJ2-7; D unresolved. The germline V and J ends were trimmed by 5 bases and 2 bases, with 9 bases remaining between them. The length of the CDR3 is 13 residues. Germline CDR1 reads KGHDR; CDR2 reads SFDVKD.

V is TRBV5-1 and J is TRBJ2-3, with a tentative D call TRBD2 (5 bases). V was clipped by 0 bases and J by 1 base, with 15 bases between them. The CDR3 extends over 17 amino acids. Per germline, CDR1 SGHRS and CDR2 YFSETQ. The CDR3 protein is CASSLELEVRGTDTQYF. The CDR3 DNA reads TGCGCCAGCAGCTTGGAACTCGAGGTGCGGGGCACAGATACGCAGTATTTT.

The rearrangement links TRBV4-2 to TRBJ2-1; 9 bases agree with TRBD2. The CDR3 runs 17 residues. V lost 1 base and J lost 3; bases outside the gene matches: 7. CDR1 is LGHNA, CDR2 YNFKEQ, per germline. The CDR3 spells CASSQASSGDYYNEQFF. DNA of the CDR3: TGTGCCAGCAGCCAAGCTTCTAGCGGGGACTACTACAATGAGCAGTTCTTC.

This clonotype was found many times. The chain carries TRBV7-8 and TRBJ2-6, with D possibly TRBD1 on 6 matching bases. CDR1 is SGHVS, CDR2 FQNEAQ, per germline. The CDR3 sequence is 17 residues long. Trimming removed 3 bases at V and 1 base at J, with 13 bases between. CDR3 coding DNA: TGTGCCAGCAGCTTTCACAGGGTTAGATCTGGGGCCAACGTCCTGACTTTC. It specifies CASSFHRVRSGANVLTF.

This clonotype was picked up many times. The rearrangement uses TRBV6-1 and TRBJ2-2, with TRBD2 matching 10 bases. After removal of 7 bases from V and 6 bases from J, the junction contained 14 bases not matched to a gene. CDR3 size: 17 residues. Germline CDR1 reads MNHNS; CDR2 reads SASEGT. CDR3 residues: CASNLYASSGSSGELFF. The CDR3 DNA follows: TGTGCCAGCAACTTATACGCGTCTAGCGGGAGTTCCGGGGAGCTGTTTTTT.

The V and J genes are TRBV9 and TRBJ1-5; D not certain. Per the germline V gene, CDR1 is SGDLS and CDR2 is YYNGEE. This CDR3 is built from 13 residues. The V gene lost 2 bases and the J gene lost 4 bases, with 7 bases spanning the gap. The CDR3 sequence is CASSVTLNQPQHF. As DNA, the CDR3 is TGTGCCAGCAGCGTCACCCTTAATCAGCCCCAGCATTTT.

This clonotype was counted between two and nine times. The rearrangement joins TRBV5-7 to TRBJ1-5, with TRBD1 as a possible D gene (5 bases). TRBV5-7 falls under the ORF class, with uncertain function. Trimming shortened V by 2 bases and J by 3 bases, and 12 bases separated the two germline ends. This CDR3 is 15 amino acids long. The CDR3 DNA follows: TGTGCCAGCAGCTTACGGGACTCCTACAATCAGCCCCAGCATTTT. This encodes CASSLRDSYNQPQHF.

There are many counts of this clonotype. The rearrangement joins TRBV27 to TRBJ1-2; D is ambiguous. V was pared by 8 bases and J by 4 bases, with 17 bases between. The V gene's germline CDR1 is MNHEY and CDR2 SMNVEV (reference sequence). CDR3 length: 14 amino acids. This CDR3 is CASRAAGSSYGYTF. As DNA, the CDR3 is TGTGCCAGCCGGGCAGCCGGGAGTTCCTATGGCTACACCTTC.

This clonotype was seen at least ten times. This chain joins TRBV27 and TRBJ2-7; 8 bases align to TRBD1. Germline assignment: CDR1 MNHEY and CDR2 SMNVEV (reference sequence). The CDR3 runs to 13 residues. J gave up 3 bases and V 5 bases, and 3 bases lay outside the gene matches. The CDR3 sequence: CASSMGQVYEQYF. The CDR3 DNA sequence: TGTGCCAGCAGTATGGGACAGGTCTACGAGCAGTACTTC.

This chain uses TRBV7-8 with TRBJ2-7; 7 nucleotides line up with TRBD2. Germline lookup yields CDR1 SGHVS and CDR2 FQNEAQ. J gave up 0 bases and V 1 base, and 6 bases lay outside the gene matches. The CDR3 runs 16 residues. The CDR3 loop reads CASSLVAGLSSYEQYF. CDR3 nucleotides: TGTGCCAGCAGCTTAGTAGCGGGCCTGAGCTCCTACGAGCAGTACTTC.

The V gene is TRBV5-8, the J gene TRBJ2-5, with TRBD2 identical over 9 bases. V dropped 2 bases and J dropped 2; count of bases not matched to a gene: 7. Germline CDR1 is SGHTS and CDR2 is YDEGEE. The CDR3 contains 16 residues. The CDR3 sequence is CASSLGVTSGQETQYF. Here the CDR3 DNA reads TGTGCCAGCAGCTTAGGGGTGACTAGCGGACAAGAGACCCAGTACTTC.

Ten or more counts support this clonotype. The V and J genes are TRBV28 and TRBJ2-7, with 10 positions matching TRBD2. The CDR3 covers 17 residues. Germline CDR1 is MDHEN and CDR2 is SYDVKM. With 7 bases clipped from V and 0 bases from J, the junction kept 12 bases outside the gene matches. CDR3 protein: CASTQGIASGSSYEQYF. The CDR3 DNA is TGTGCCAGCACCCAAGGGATTGCTAGCGGGAGCTCCTACGAGCAGTACTTC.

V and J are TRBV14 and TRBJ2-1, with a tentative D call TRBD1 (6 bases). V shed 2 bases and J shed 3 bases, with 20 bases lying between them. Germline CDR1 SGHDN, CDR2 FVKESK. The CDR3 has 18 amino acids. For the CDR3, the DNA is TGTGCCAGCAGCCAAATGTCTCCGCCTTGGACAGACTACAATGAGCAGTTCTTC. Its translation is CASSQMSPPWTDYNEQFF.

The chain combines TRBV9 with TRBJ2-1; 11 nucleotides line up with TRBD2. J was trimmed by 8 bases and V by 0 bases; bases with no gene match: 4. The germline V gene encodes CDR1 SGDLS and CDR2 YYNGEE. The length of the CDR3 is 15 residues. CDR3 DNA: TGTGCCAGCAGCGTAGGGCTAGCGGGAGGATATGAGCAGTTCTTC. It is translated as CASSVGLAGGYEQFF.